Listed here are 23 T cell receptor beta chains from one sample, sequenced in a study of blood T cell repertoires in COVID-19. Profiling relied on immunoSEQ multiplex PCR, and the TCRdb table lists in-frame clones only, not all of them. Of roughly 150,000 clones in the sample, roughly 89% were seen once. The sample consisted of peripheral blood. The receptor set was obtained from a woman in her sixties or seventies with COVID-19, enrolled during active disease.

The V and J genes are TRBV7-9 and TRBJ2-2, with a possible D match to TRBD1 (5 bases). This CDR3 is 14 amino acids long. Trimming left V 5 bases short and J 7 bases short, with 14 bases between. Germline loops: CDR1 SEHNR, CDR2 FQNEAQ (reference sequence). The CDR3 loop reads CASSLIRGNGELFF. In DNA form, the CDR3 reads TGTGCCAGCAGCCTCATAAGGGGAAACGGGGAGCTGTTTTTT. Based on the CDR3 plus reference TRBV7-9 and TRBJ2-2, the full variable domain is DTGVSQNPRHKITKRGQNVTFRCDPISEHNRLYWYRQTLGQGPEFLTYFQNEAQLEKSRLLSDRFSAERPKGSFSTLEIQRTEQGDSAMYLCASSLIRGNGELFFGEGSRLTVL.

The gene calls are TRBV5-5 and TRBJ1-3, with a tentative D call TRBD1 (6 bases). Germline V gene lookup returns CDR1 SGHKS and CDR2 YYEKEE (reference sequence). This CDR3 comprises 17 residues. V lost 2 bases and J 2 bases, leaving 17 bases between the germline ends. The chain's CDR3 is CASSLFAGAMAGNTIYF. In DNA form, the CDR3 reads TGTGCCAGCAGCTTATTCGCAGGGGCAATGGCTGGAAACACCATATATTTT.

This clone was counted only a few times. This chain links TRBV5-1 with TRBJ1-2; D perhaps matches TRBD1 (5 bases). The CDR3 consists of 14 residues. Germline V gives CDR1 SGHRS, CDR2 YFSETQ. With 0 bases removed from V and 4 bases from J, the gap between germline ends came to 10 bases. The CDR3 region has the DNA TGCGCCAGCAGCTTGGAACAGGTTCGCTATGGCTACACCTTC. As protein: CASSLEQVRYGYTF.

The CDR3 loop is CASSPRSGGRTDTQYF. CDR3 sequence (DNA): TGTGCCAGCTCACCAAGGAGCGGGGGGCGCACAGATACGCAGTATTTT. The chain carries TRBV18 and TRBJ2-3, with 9 bases aligning to TRBD2. CDR1 and CDR2 from the germline V gene are KGHSH and LQKENI. The CDR3 loop spans 16 amino acids. The V gene end was trimmed by 2 bases and the J gene end by 1 base; junction bases not matched to a gene: 4.

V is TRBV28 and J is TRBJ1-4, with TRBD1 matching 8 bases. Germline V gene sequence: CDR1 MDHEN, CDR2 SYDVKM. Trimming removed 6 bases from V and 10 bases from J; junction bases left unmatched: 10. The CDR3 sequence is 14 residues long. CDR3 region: CASSQTGDRGKLFF. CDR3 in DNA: TGTGCCAGCAGCCAGACAGGGGATCGGGGAAAACTGTTTTTT.

CDR3 sequence reads: CASSERGHGHEAFF. CDR3 sequence (DNA): TGTGCCAGCAGCGAGAGGGGACACGGACACGAAGCTTTCTTT. The V and J genes are TRBV3-1 (or the pseudogene TRBV3-2) and TRBJ1-1; perhaps TRBD1 as D (6 bases). The CDR3 sequence is 14 residues long. CDR1 is LGHDT, CDR2 YNNKEL, per germline (reference sequence). Trimming shortened V by 5 bases and J by 8 bases, and 18 bases separated the two germline ends.

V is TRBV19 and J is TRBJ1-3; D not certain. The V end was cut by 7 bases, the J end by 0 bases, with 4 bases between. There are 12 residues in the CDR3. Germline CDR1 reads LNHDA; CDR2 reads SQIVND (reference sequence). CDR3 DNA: TGTGCCAGTATCTCCTCTGGAAACACCATATATTTT. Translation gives CASISSGNTIYF.

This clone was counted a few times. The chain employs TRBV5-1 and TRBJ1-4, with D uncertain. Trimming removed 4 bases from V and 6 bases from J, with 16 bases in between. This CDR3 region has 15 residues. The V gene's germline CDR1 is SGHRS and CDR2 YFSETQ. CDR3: CASSPRAPGDEKLFF. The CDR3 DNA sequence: TGCGCCAGCAGCCCGAGGGCCCCTGGGGATGAAAAACTGTTTTTT.

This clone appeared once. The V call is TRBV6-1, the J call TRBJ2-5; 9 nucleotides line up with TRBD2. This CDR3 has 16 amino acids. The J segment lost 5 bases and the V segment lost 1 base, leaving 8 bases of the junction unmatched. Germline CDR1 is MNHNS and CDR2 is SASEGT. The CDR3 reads CASSEGSGTSRETQYF. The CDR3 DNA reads TGTGCCAGCAGTGAAGGATCTGGGACTAGCAGGGAGACCCAGTACTTC.

This CDR3 reads CASIGGFSGNTIYF. As DNA, the CDR3 is TGTGCCAGCATCGGTGGTTTCTCTGGAAACACCATATATTTT. The V gene is TRBV28, the J gene TRBJ1-3; D is ambiguous. The CDR3 totals 14 residues. Germline V gene lookup returns CDR1 MDHEN and CDR2 SYDVKM. V was clipped by 7 bases and J by 0 bases, with 10 bases between them.

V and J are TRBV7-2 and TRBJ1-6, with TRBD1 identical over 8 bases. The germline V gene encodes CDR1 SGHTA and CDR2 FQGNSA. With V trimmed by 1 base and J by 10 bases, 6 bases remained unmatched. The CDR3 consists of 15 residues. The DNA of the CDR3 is TGTGCCAGCAGCTTAGAGGTTACAGGGGGGTCACCCCTCCACTTT. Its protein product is CASSLEVTGGSPLHF.

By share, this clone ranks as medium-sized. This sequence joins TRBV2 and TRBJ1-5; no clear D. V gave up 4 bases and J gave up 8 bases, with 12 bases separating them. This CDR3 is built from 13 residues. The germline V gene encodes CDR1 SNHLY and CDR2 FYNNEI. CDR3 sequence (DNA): TGTGCCAGCAGTGCCGGTAATGAGAAGCCCCAGCATTTT. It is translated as CASSAGNEKPQHF.

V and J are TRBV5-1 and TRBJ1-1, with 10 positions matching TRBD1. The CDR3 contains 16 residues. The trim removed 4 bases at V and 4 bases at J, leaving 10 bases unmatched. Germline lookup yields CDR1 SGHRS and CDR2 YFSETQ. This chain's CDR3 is CASSITSGQGTTEAFF. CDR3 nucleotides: TGCGCCAGCAGCATCACCTCGGGACAGGGGACCACTGAAGCTTTCTTT.

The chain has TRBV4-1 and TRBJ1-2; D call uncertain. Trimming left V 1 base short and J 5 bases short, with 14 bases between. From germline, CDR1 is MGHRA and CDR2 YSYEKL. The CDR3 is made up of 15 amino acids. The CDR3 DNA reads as TGCGCCAGCAGCCAAGGGGTTCACGGGAGTTATGGCTACACCTTC. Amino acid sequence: CASSQGVHGSYGYTF.

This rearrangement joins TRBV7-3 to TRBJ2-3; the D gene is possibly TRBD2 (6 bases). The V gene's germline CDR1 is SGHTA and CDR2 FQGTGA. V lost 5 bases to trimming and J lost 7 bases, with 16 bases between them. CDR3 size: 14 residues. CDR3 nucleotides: TGTGCCAGCAGCCCCCGGGCGGGGTTTTATACGCAGTATTTT. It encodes CASSPRAGFYTQYF.

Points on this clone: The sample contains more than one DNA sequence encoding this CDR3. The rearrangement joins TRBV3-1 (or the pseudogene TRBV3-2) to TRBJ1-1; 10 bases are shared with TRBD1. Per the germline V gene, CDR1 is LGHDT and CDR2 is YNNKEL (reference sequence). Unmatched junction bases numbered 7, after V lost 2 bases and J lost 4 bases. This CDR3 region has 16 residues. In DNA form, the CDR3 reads TGTGCCAGCAGCCAACTCCCGGGACAGGGGTCCACTGAAGCTTTCTTT. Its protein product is CASSQLPGQGSTEAFF.

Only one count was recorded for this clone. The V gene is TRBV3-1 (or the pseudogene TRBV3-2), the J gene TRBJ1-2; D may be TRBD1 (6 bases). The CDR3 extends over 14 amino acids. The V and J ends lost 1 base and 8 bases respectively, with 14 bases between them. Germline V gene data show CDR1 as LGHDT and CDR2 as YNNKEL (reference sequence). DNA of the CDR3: TGTGCCAGCAGCCAAGCTCGGGGGGCCGGCGGCTACACCTTC. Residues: CASSQARGAGGYTF.

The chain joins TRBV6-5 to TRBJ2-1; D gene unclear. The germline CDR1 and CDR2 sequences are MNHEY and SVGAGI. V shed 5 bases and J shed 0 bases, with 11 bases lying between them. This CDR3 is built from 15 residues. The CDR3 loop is CASSTTLSSYNEQFF. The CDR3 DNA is TGTGCCAGCAGTACCACTCTAAGCTCCTACAATGAGCAGTTCTTC.

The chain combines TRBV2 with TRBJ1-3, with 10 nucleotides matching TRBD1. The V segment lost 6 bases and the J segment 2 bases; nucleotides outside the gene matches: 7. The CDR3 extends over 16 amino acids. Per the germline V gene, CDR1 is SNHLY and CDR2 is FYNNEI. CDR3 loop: CASRKPGQGAGNTIYF. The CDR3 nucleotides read TGTGCCAGCAGGAAACCTGGACAGGGGGCTGGAAACACCATATATTTT.

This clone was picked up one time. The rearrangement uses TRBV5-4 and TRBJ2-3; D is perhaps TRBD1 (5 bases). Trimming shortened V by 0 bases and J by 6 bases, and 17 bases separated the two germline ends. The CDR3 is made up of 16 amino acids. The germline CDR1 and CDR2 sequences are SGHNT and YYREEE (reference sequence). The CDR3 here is CASSLVGVQGGDTQYF. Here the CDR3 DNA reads TGTGCCAGCAGCTTGGTGGGTGTCCAGGGTGGGGATACGCAGTATTTT.

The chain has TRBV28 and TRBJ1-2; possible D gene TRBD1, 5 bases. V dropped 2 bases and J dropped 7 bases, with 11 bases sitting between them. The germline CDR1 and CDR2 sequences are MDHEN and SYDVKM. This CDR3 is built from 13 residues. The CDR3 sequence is CASSLRSRAGYTF. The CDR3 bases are TGTGCCAGCAGTTTAAGGTCCAGGGCTGGCTACACCTTC.

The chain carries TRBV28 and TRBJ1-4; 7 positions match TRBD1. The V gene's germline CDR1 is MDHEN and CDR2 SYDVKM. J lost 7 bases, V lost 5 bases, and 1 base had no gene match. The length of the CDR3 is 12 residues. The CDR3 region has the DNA TGTGCCAGCAGTCGGACAGGTGAAAAACTGTTTTTT. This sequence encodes CASSRTGEKLFF.

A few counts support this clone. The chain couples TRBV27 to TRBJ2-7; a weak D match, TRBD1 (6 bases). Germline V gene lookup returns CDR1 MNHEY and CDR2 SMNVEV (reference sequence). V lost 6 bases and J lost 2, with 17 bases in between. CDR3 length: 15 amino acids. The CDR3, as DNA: TGTGCCAGCAGGACCCTCGTGGGACAACCCTACGAGCAGTACTTC. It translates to CASRTLVGQPYEQYF.